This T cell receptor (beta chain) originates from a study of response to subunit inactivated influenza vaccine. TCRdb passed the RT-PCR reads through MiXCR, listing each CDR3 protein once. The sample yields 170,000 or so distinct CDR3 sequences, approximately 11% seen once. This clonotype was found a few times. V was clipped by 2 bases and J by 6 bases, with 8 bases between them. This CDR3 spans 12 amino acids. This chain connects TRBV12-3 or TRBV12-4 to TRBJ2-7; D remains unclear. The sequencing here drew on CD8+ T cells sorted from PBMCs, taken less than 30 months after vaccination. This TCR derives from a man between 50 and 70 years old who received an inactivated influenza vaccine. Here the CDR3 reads CASSLIAGEQYF. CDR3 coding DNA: TGTGCCAGCAGTTTAATAGCTGGCGAGCAGTACTTC.